This TCR beta chain was documented in a study of glioma-infiltrating T cells. Study outcomes and limitations: Non-neoplastic patients had below-expected tissue-blood divergence, while all gliomas exceeded expectation.

This CDR3 has 16 amino acids. V shed 1 base and J 2 bases; nucleotides not matched to a gene: 4. The germline V gene has CDR1 SNHLY and CDR2 FYNNEI. TCR alpha and beta CDR3 regions were amplified from RNA using iRepertoire nested multiplex PCR. Input was roughly 85-450 ng of tissue mRNA or PBMC total RNA. TCRdb reprocessed the multiplex PCR reads with MiXCR, giving one entry per CDR3 protein. The sample includes around 10,000 distinct CDR3 sequences, roughly 53% of them seen just once. This clonotype is medium-sized by share. Its target is unknown. The specimen was glioma tissue, nonneoplastic brain tissue, or PBMCs (not recorded which). The clonotype comes from a human donor with low-grade glioma or glioblastoma, undergoing nonglioma brain surgery, or in good health (not recorded which). The V and J genes are TRBV2 and TRBJ2-3; TRBD2 matches 9 bases. The CDR3 loop is CASSEGTSAYTDTQYF. The CDR3 DNA follows: TGTGCCAGCAGTGAAGGGACTAGCGCTTACACAGATACGCAGTATTTT.